These T cell receptor beta chains were read from a single sample in a study of graft-versus-host responses after intestinal transplantation. The method was immunoSEQ multiplex PCR; TCRdb's version includes in-frame clones alone and lacks a portion of them. Of fewer than 13,000 clones listed, roughly 27% are singletons. Here the sequenced sample was alloreactive CD4+ T cells from a mixed lymphocyte reaction culture, taken before intestinal transplant. These receptors were collected from a human patient who received an intestinal transplant. Each CDR3 is given with its conserved first and last residue. The D gene is left open where the match is weak. Not every row has a clone size; where given, it reads once, few, many or a size class.

j_gene,d_gene,abundance,v_gene,CDR3aa,CDR3nt
TRBJ1-2,TRBD1,few,TRBV27,CASRTPGTDNYGYTF,TGTGCCAGCAGGACCCCCGGGACAGATAACTATGGCTACACCTTC
TRBJ2-7,TRBD1,medium-sized,TRBV4-1,CASSQDATGGWYEQYF,TGCGCCAGCAGCCAAGATGCGACAGGGGGCTGGTACGAGCAGTACTTC
TRBJ2-5,TRBD2,few,TRBV7-6,CASSTPGLAGGLRTQYF,TGTGCCAGCAGCACACCGGGACTAGCGGGAGGCCTTAGGACCCAGTACTTC
TRBJ2-2,TRBD1,-,TRBV9,CASSVEGDRWETGELFF,TGTGCCAGCAGCGTAGAGGGGGACAGGTGGGAGACCGGGGAGCTGTTTTTT
TRBJ1-2,-,few,TRBV27,CARGVPNYGYTF,TGTGCCAGGGGGGTACCCAACTATGGCTACACCTTC
TRBJ1-1,-,few,TRBV6-5,CASPQEFGVGTEAFF,TGTGCCAGCCCCCAAGAGTTCGGGGTGGGGACTGAAGCTTTCTTT
TRBJ2-7,TRBD2,medium-sized,TRBV19,CASSKGTSGRVEQYF,TGTGCCAGTAGTAAAGGGACTAGCGGGAGGGTGGAGCAGTACTTC
TRBJ2-1,-,-,TRBV11-2,CASSLILEQFF,TGTGCCAGCAGCTTAATCCTGGAGCAGTTCTTC
TRBJ2-7,-,few,TRBV5-6,CASSLAGHLYEQYF,TGTGCCAGCAGCTTAGCAGGACACCTCTACGAGCAGTACTTC
TRBJ2-2,TRBD1,-,TRBV6-1,CASDRGLPGELFF,TGTGCCAGTGACAGGGGGTTACCCGGGGAGCTGTTTTTT
TRBJ2-2,-,large,TRBV6-5,CASSYSLGPGELFF,TGTGCCAGCAGTTACTCGCTCGGGCCCGGGGAGCTGTTTTTT
TRBJ2-7,TRBD2,medium-sized,TRBV9,CASTPTAGALEQYF,TGTGCCAGCACCCCCACAGCGGGAGCACTCGAGCAGTACTTC
TRBJ2-7,TRBD1,few,TRBV19,CASSMGQAYEQYF,TGTGCCAGTAGTATGGGACAGGCCTACGAGCAGTACTTC